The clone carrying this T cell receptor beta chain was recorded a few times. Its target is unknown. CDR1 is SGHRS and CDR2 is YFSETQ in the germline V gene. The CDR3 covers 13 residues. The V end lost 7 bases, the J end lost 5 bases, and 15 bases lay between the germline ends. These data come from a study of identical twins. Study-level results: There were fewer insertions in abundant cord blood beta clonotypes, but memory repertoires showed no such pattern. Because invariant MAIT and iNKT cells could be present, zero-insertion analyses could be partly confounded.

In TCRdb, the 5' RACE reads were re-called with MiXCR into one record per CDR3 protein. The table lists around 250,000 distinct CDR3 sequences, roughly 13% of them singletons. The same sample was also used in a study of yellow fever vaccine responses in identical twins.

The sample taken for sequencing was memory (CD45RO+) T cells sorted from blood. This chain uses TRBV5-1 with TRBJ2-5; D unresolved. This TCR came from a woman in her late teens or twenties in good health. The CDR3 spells CASLNPGSETQYF. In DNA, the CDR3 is TGCGCCAGCTTAAACCCGGGCAGTGAGACCCAGTACTTC.